The T cell receptor (beta chain) described here comes from a study of Ad26.COV2.S vaccination and SARS-CoV-2 variants. The overall study: Donor was one of the participants in the Ad26.COV2.S arm of the COV1001 trial. Intramuscular Ad26.COV2.S doses were given once or twice, 56 days apart. Points from the study as a whole: Substantial response breadth was reportedly seen for spike-specific CD8+ and CD4+ T cells after vaccination. Possible underestimation of total T cell responses by the TCR breadth and depth analyses was noted.

CDR3 length: 11 residues. Between the trimmed V and J ends, which lost 1 base and 8 bases, there was a span of 3 bases. Per germline, CDR1 SGHAT and CDR2 FQNNGV. Treatment meaning: 15 to 20 received Ad26.COV2.S at low or high dose, single or two shots; about 5 received placebo; per-sample allocation not given. Samples analyzed were those drawn on day 63 after the first vaccine or placebo injection. Clones were sequenced by immunoSEQ multiplex PCR, and TCRdb holds only the in-frame ones, with some missing. The table lists around 400,000 clones, 90% of them singletons. Remarks on this clone: The antigen remains undetermined.

This material consisted of peripheral blood, taken in a trial of Ad26.COV2.S vaccine versus placebo. This chain links TRBV11-2 with TRBJ2-1; D gene ambiguous. This receptor was identified in a person aged 18-60 years who received the Ad26.COV2.S COVID-19 vaccine or a placebo. The CDR3 DNA sequence: TGTGCCAGCAGCTTAGGGTATGAGCAGTTCTTC. This encodes CASSLGYEQFF.